A single sample is the source of the 31 T cell receptor beta chains below, sequenced in a study of T cells in Graves' hyperthyroidism and ophthalmopathy. RNA transcripts served as the template for amplifying TCR beta CDR3 regions. Initially, a first-round RT-PCR of the TCR CDR3 employed the HTBI primer set. One entry per CDR3 protein, called by TCRdb with MiXCR from the multiplex PCR reads. The sample shows around 280,000 distinct CDR3 sequences, 12% to 15% of them seen only once. The sample was blood. The receptors were gathered from a middle-aged woman with Graves' hyperthyroidism.

This clonotype was observed many times. The chain links TRBV6-2 or TRBV6-3 to TRBJ2-1; D unclear. The V gene's germline CDR1 is MNHEY and CDR2 SVGEGT. The CDR3 totals 17 residues. V lost 6 bases and J lost 1, with 19 bases in between. As DNA, the CDR3 is TGTGCCAGCAGAAAAACGTACGAGGTAACGTCCTACAATGAGCAGTTCTTC. It encodes CASRKTYEVTSYNEQFF.

This clonotype was recorded many times. V is TRBV6-1 and J is TRBJ2-3, with a weak D call TRBD1 (6 bases). With 3 bases removed from V and 0 bases from J, the gap between germline ends came to 13 bases. The CDR3 spans 16 residues. Germline V gene sequence: CDR1 MNHNS, CDR2 SASEGT. The CDR3: CASSETPGQSTDTQYF. The CDR3 region has the DNA TGTGCCAGCAGTGAGACTCCGGGACAAAGCACAGATACGCAGTATTTT.

The chain uses TRBV6-1 and TRBJ2-2, with D uncertain. Germline values: CDR1 MNHNS, CDR2 SASEGT. This CDR3 has 12 residues. V was pared by 9 bases and J by 4 bases, with 9 bases between. The CDR3 loop reads CASHYPTGELFF. The DNA of the CDR3 is TGTGCCAGTCACTATCCCACCGGGGAGCTGTTTTTT.

Ten or more counts support this clonotype. The chain is built from TRBV12-3 or TRBV12-4 and TRBJ2-7, with TRBD1 matching over 7 bases. The CDR3 is made up of 13 amino acids. V was pared by 6 bases and J by 3 bases, with 5 bases of the junction left unmatched. CDR3 sequence reads: CASRRQGFYEQYF. The DNA of the CDR3 is TGTGCCAGCAGGAGACAGGGCTTCTACGAGCAGTACTTC.

As for this clonotype: A much larger clonotype is one base distant, so this may be a read error. This chain's CDR3 is CASSPDRSNYGYIF. CDR3 sequence (DNA): TGTGCCAGCTCACCAGACAGGTCTAACTATGGCTACATCTTC. The chain employs TRBV18 and TRBJ1-2, with D possibly matching TRBD1 (6 bases). Germline V lookup: CDR1 KGHSH, CDR2 LQKENI. There are 14 residues in the CDR3.

At least ten counts were recorded for this clonotype. The chain uses TRBV27 and TRBJ2-1; 7 nucleotides align to TRBD2. This CDR3 contains 15 residues. V trimming: 7 bases; J trimming: 0 bases; junction bases outside the gene matches: 6. The V gene's germline CDR1 is MNHEY and CDR2 SMNVEV (reference sequence). The CDR3 coding sequence is TGTGCCAGCACCGTAATAGCGGGCTCCTACAATGAGCAGTTCTTC. Amino acid sequence: CASTVIAGSYNEQFF.

This clonotype has at least ten counts. The gene calls are TRBV9 and TRBJ2-3; TRBD2 might be the D (6 bases). The ends were cut back, 4 bases at V and 2 bases at J, with 11 bases in the middle. Germline CDR1 SGDLS, CDR2 YYNGEE. The CDR3 contains 14 residues. CDR3 DNA: TGTGCCAGCAGCCCGAGCGGGTACACAGATACGCAGTATTTT. Its protein is CASSPSGYTDTQYF.

This chain uses TRBV12-3 or TRBV12-4 with TRBJ2-5, with 10 bases aligning to TRBD2. The junction had 6 bases not matched to a gene; V was cut back by 8 bases and J by 0 bases. CDR3 length equals 15 residues. The CDR3 spells CASGTGTSDQETQYF. The CDR3 DNA reads TGTGCCAGCGGTACCGGGACTAGCGACCAAGAGACCCAGTACTTC.

This chain connects TRBV3-1 to TRBJ2-5; the match to TRBD2 covers 13 bases. This CDR3 comprises 16 residues. CDR1 is LGHDT, CDR2 YNNKEL, per germline (reference sequence). J was trimmed by 5 bases and V by 5 bases; bases with no gene match: 8. CDR3 nucleotide sequence: TGTGCCAGCAGCTCCGGACTAGCGGGAGCGGGGGAGACCCAGTACTTC. Its protein product is CASSSGLAGAGETQYF.

This clonotype was observed at least ten times. The genes are TRBV28 and TRBJ2-1, with 10 positions matching TRBD2. The CDR3 has 17 amino acids. Unmatched junction bases numbered 15, after V lost 3 bases and J lost 10 bases. Germline loops: CDR1 MDHEN, CDR2 SYDVKM. This CDR3 reads CASSLSSGLAIFKEQFF. In nucleotides, the CDR3 is TGTGCCAGCAGTTTGTCCTCGGGACTAGCGATATTTAAGGAGCAGTTCTTC.

This clonotype was recorded at least ten times. This chain joins TRBV2 and TRBJ2-1; TRBD1 aligns across 12 bases. This CDR3 has 16 amino acids. The germline CDR1 and CDR2 sequences are SNHLY and FYNNEI. V trimming: 3 bases; J trimming: 3 bases; junction bases outside the gene matches: 3. CDR3 in amino acids: CASSDGTGGVYNEQFF. As DNA, the CDR3 is TGTGCCAGCAGTGATGGGACAGGGGGCGTCTACAATGAGCAGTTCTTC. Combining the CDR3 with reference TRBV2 and TRBJ2-1 gives the whole variable domain EPEVTQTPSHQVTQMGQEVILRCVPISNHLYFYWYRQILGQKVEFLVSFYNNEISEKSEIFDDQFSVERPDGSNFTLKIRSTKLEDSAMYFCASSDGTGGVYNEQFFGPGTRLTVL.

This clonotype occurred many times. The J gene is TRBJ2-7, the V gene TRBV24-1; either TRBD1 or TRBD2 may fit D (5 bases each). The CDR3 spans 14 residues. V was trimmed by 9 bases and J by 6 bases, leaving 20 bases between them. Looked up from germline, CDR1 is KGHDR and CDR2 is SFDVKD. The CDR3 here is CATAVRDPSGEQYF. The CDR3 nucleotides are TGTGCCACCGCGGTACGGGACCCCTCGGGCGAGCAGTACTTC.

The chain has TRBV5-6 and TRBJ2-2, with no clear D. The CDR3 has 14 residues. Deletions cut 0 bases from V and 6 bases from J, with 9 bases between. The germline V gene has CDR1 SGHDT and CDR2 YYEEEE. This CDR3 reads CASSLAAPAGELFF. The CDR3 nucleotides read TGTGCCAGCAGCTTGGCGGCACCGGCCGGGGAGCTGTTTTTT.

The table lists this clonotype with many counts. This chain connects TRBV15 to TRBJ1-4, with D possibly being TRBD1 (5 bases). Per germline, CDR1 LNHNV and CDR2 YYDKDF (reference sequence). The CDR3 is made up of 16 amino acids. Trimming shortened V by 1 base and J by 6 bases, and 15 bases separated the two germline ends. The CDR3 region is CATSRGGGRIDEKLFF. In DNA form, the CDR3 reads TGTGCCACCAGCAGAGGCGGGGGGAGGATCGATGAAAAACTGTTTTTT.

This clonotype was recorded at least ten times. V and J are TRBV18 and TRBJ2-1; 11 bases agree with TRBD2. There are 16 residues in the CDR3. Germline V gives CDR1 KGHSH, CDR2 LQKENI. With V trimmed by 0 bases and J by 7 bases, 5 bases remained unmatched. For the CDR3, the DNA is TGTGCCAGCTCACCACCGACTAGCGGGAATCGGAATGAGCAGTTCTTC. The encoded protein is CASSPPTSGNRNEQFF.

Here the CDR3 reads CSARAAGRYEQYF. For the CDR3, the DNA is TGCAGTGCTAGAGCGGCAGGGAGATACGAGCAGTACTTC. The chain is built from TRBV20-1 and TRBJ2-7; D assignment may be TRBD1 or TRBD2 (5 bases each). The CDR3 loop spans 13 amino acids. Trimming cost V 1 base and J 4 bases, with 11 bases left between them. Per germline, CDR1 DFQATT and CDR2 SNEGSKA (reference sequence).

This clonotype was picked up many times. This chain uses TRBV3-1 with TRBJ2-1; D tentatively fits TRBD1 or TRBD2 (5 bases each). The CDR3 runs 13 residues. V was cut by 9 bases and J by 4 bases, with 13 bases left in between. CDR1 is LGHDT and CDR2 is YNNKEL in the germline V gene (reference sequence). This chain's CDR3 is CASTPGPYNEQFF. The CDR3 DNA sequence: TGTGCCAGTACACCGGGGCCGTACAATGAGCAGTTCTTC.

This clonotype was seen repeatedly, ten times or more. This sequence joins TRBV5-1 and TRBJ2-3, with D perhaps TRBD1 or TRBD2 (6 bases each). This CDR3 has 13 amino acids. With 7 bases removed from V and 7 bases from J, the gap between germline ends came to 16 bases. Germline loops: CDR1 SGHRS, CDR2 YFSETQ. CDR3: CASFGGGTNTQYF. The CDR3 bases are TGCGCCAGCTTTGGAGGGGGTACGAATACGCAGTATTTT.

This clonotype appeared many times. The V and J genes are TRBV11-3 and TRBJ2-5; 7 nucleotides align to TRBD2. The germline V gene encodes CDR1 SGHNT and CDR2 YENEEA. This CDR3 comprises 16 residues. The ends lost 3 bases at V and 3 bases at J; junction bases unmatched: 10. This CDR3 reads CASSFGGGELEETQYF. In nucleotides, the CDR3 is TGTGCCAGCAGCTTCGGGGGAGGGGAGCTTGAAGAGACCCAGTACTTC.

This clonotype came up a few times. This chain links TRBV12-3 or TRBV12-4 with TRBJ2-1; 16 nucleotides align to TRBD2. J lost 1 base, V lost 7 bases, and 13 bases had no gene match. The CDR3 runs to 20 residues. CDR3 bases: TGTGCCAGCACTTCAAAGGGACTAGCGGGAGGGCCGGGATCCTACAATGAGCAGTTCTTC. As protein: CASTSKGLAGGPGSYNEQFF.

The chain links TRBV18 to TRBJ1-2; D gene unclear. The CDR3 contains 13 residues. Per germline, CDR1 KGHSH and CDR2 LQKENI. V dropped 2 bases and J dropped 8 bases, with 12 bases sitting between them. DNA of the CDR3: TGTGCCAGCTCACCAAATTACGAAGGGGGCTACACCTTC. It translates to CASSPNYEGGYTF.

The rearrangement joins TRBV7-2 to TRBJ2-4; D uncertain. Germline V gene data show CDR1 as SGHTA and CDR2 as FQGNSA. Trimming pared 5 bases from V and 0 bases from J, leaving 14 bases between. The CDR3 loop spans 16 amino acids. CDR3 sequence (DNA): TGTGCCAGCAGCCCCGGACCCCTCCTAGCCAAAAACATTCAGTACTTC. Translation: CASSPGPLLAKNIQYF. Variable domain in full (rest from reference TRBV7-2 and TRBJ2-4): GAGVSQSPSNKVTEKGKDVELRCDPISGHTALYWYRQSLGQGLEFLIYFQGNSAPDKSGLPSDRFSAERTGGSVSTLTIQRTQQEDSAVYLCASSPGPLLAKNIQYFGAGTRLSVL.

This clonotype was observed many times. CDR3 region: CASSFGGYQETQYF. The CDR3 nucleotides read TGTGCCAGCAGCTTCGGCGGGTACCAAGAGACCCAGTACTTC. This chain connects TRBV5-6 to TRBJ2-5, with a possible D match to TRBD2 (5 bases). The CDR3 is 14 amino acids. CDR1 and CDR2 from the germline V gene are SGHDT and YYEEEE. V lost 2 bases and J lost 0, with 8 bases in between.

This clonotype was found many times. The genes are TRBV6-1 and TRBJ2-7; tentative D call: TRBD1 (5 bases). In germline, CDR1 is MNHNS, CDR2 SASEGT. The CDR3 contains 15 residues. V lost 8 bases and J lost 5, with 22 bases in between. In DNA form, the CDR3 reads TGTGCCAGCGAACAGGTCGCGATGGCATTGGACGAGCAGTACTTC. It encodes CASEQVAMALDEQYF.

This clonotype was counted ten times or more. This chain links TRBV5-1 with TRBJ2-5; 7 nucleotides line up with TRBD1. Germline trimming cut 0 bases from V and 0 bases from J; bases unmatched to any gene: 2. The CDR3 is 15 amino acids. From germline, CDR1 is SGHRS and CDR2 YFSETQ. CDR3 sequence: CASSLGDRNQETQYF. CDR3 coding DNA: TGCGCCAGCAGCTTGGGGGACAGAAACCAAGAGACCCAGTACTTC.

This clonotype has only a few counts. This chain uses TRBV6-1 with TRBJ1-1, with a tentative D call TRBD1 (5 bases). The germline gives CDR1 MNHNS, CDR2 SASEGT. The CDR3 is 12 residues long. With 6 bases removed from V and 7 bases from J, the gap between germline ends came to 12 bases. The CDR3 bases are TGTGCCAGCAGGGGCTCCCAGGGTGAAGCTTTCTTT. It is translated as CASRGSQGEAFF.

The sample holds many counts of this clonotype. The genes are TRBV6-1 and TRBJ2-3; no reliable D call. V shed 5 bases and J shed 7 bases, with 13 bases lying between them. Germline lookup yields CDR1 MNHNS and CDR2 SASEGT. This CDR3 has 13 amino acids. In DNA, the CDR3 is TGTGCCAGCAGTCTCGAAGTTCGTAATACGCAGTATTTT. Amino acids: CASSLEVRNTQYF.

The genes are TRBV30 and TRBJ2-3; D unclear. The germline CDR1 and CDR2 sequences are GTSNPN and SVGIG (reference sequence). V was trimmed by 0 bases and J by 1 base, leaving 8 bases between them. CDR3 length equals 14 residues. The CDR3 DNA reads TGTGCCTGGAGTGTTGTAGGCGGCACAGATACGCAGTATTTT. This translates into CAWSVVGGTDTQYF.

Points on this clonotype: This may come from a read error, since a much larger clone is one base off. The chain is built from TRBV6-2 or TRBV6-3 and TRBJ2-1; D is unresolved. Deletions cut 5 bases from V and 8 bases from J, with 13 bases between. CDR3 length equals 13 residues. Germline values: CDR1 MNHEY, CDR2 SVGEGT. This CDR3 is CASSPQLGDEQFF. In DNA, the CDR3 is TGTGCCAGCAGTCCCCAGCTCGGAGATGAGCAGTTCTTC.

This clonotype was counted many times. This sequence joins TRBV28 and TRBJ1-2; 8 bases are a match to TRBD1. Unmatched junction bases numbered 6, after V lost 5 bases and J lost 7 bases. The CDR3 is made up of 13 amino acids. Germline V gene data show CDR1 as MDHEN and CDR2 as SYDVKM. The DNA for the CDR3 is TGTGCCAGCAGTACCGGACAGGGCGGTGGCTACACCTTC. Translation: CASSTGQGGGYTF.

This clonotype was counted at least ten times. This chain connects TRBV5-1 to TRBJ2-1; D unresolved. Germline assignment: CDR1 SGHRS and CDR2 YFSETQ. The CDR3 has 14 amino acids. V dropped 4 bases and J dropped 1 base, with 9 bases sitting between them. CDR3 nucleotide sequence: TGCGCCAGCAGCCCTACTTGGTCCTACAATGAGCAGTTCTTC. Residues: CASSPTWSYNEQFF.